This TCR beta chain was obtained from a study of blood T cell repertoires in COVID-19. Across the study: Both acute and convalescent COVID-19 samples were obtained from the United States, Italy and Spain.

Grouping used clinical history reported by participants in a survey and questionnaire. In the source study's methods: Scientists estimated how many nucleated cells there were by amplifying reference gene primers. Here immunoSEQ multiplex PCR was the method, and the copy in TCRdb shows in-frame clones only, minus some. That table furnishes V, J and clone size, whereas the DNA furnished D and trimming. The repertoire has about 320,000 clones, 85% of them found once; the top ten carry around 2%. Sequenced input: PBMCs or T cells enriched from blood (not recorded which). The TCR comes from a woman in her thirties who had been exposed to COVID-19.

The CDR3 DNA follows: TGTGCCAGCAGCCAAGGTCAAGCGGGAGAAGGAAGAGAGACCCAGTACTTC. It translates to CASSQGQAGEGRETQYF. V and J are TRBV4-2 and TRBJ2-5; 8 positions agree with TRBD2. Germline CDR1 reads LGHNA; CDR2 reads YNFKEQ. V dropped 1 base and J dropped 4; count of bases not matched to a gene: 11. The CDR3 is 17 amino acids.